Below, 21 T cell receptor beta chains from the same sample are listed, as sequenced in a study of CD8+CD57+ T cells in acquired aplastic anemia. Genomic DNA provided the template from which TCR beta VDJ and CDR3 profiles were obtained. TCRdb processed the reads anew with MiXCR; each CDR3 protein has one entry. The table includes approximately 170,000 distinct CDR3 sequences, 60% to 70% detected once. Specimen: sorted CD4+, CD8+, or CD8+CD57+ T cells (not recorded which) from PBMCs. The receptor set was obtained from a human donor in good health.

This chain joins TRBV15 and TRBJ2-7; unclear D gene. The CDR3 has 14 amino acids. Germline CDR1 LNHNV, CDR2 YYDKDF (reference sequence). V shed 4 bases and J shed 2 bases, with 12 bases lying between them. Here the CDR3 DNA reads TGTGCCACCAGCATCCAATCAGGAGCCTACGAGCAGTACTTC. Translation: CATSIQSGAYEQYF.

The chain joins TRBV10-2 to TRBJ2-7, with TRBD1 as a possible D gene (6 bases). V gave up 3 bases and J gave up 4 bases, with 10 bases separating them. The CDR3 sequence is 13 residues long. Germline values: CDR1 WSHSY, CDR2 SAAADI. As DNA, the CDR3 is TGCGCCAGCAGTGAAGGGGGTTATTACGAGCAGTACTTC. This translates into CASSEGGYYEQYF.

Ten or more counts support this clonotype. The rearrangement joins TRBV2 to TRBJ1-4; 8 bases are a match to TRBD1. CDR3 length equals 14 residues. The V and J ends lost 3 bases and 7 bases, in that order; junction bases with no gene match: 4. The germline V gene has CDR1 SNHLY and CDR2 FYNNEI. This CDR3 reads CASSEGRGLEKLFF. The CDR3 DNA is TGTGCCAGCAGTGAGGGCAGGGGGCTTGAAAAACTGTTTTTT.

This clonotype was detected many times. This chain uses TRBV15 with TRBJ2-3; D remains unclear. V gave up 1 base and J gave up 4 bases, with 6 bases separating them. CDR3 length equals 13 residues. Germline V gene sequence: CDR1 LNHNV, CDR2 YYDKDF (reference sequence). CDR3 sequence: CATSRVPADTQYF. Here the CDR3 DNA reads TGTGCCACCAGCAGAGTGCCGGCAGATACGCAGTATTTT.

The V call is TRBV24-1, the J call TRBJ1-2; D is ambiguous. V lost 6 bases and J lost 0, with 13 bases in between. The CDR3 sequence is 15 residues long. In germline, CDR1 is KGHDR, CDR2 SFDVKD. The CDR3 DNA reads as TGTGCCACCAGTCCCGCGGGCGGAGCTAACTATGGCTACACCTTC. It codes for CATSPAGGANYGYTF.

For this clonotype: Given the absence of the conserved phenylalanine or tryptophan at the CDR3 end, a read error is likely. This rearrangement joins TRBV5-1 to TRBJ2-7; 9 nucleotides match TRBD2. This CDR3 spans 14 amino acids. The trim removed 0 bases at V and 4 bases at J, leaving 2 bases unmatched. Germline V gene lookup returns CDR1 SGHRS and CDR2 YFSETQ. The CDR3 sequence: CASSLGLADYEQYL. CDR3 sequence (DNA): TGCGCCAGCAGCTTGGGACTAGCGGATTACGAGCAGTACCTC.

As DNA, the CDR3 is TGTGCCAGCAGGGGCGGGACAGGGGTGTACGAGCAGTACTTC. The encoded protein is CASRGGTGVYEQYF. This chain connects TRBV2 to TRBJ2-7; 10 positions match TRBD1. CDR1 SNHLY and CDR2 FYNNEI come from the germline V gene. The CDR3 length is 14 residues. Trimming removed 6 bases from V and 4 bases from J; junction bases left unmatched: 6. Drawing the rest from reference TRBV2 and TRBJ2-7, the complete variable domain is EPEVTQTPSHQVTQMGQEVILRCVPISNHLYFYWYRQILGQKVEFLVSFYNNEISEKSEIFDDQFSVERPDGSNFTLKIRSTKLEDSAMYFCASRGGTGVYEQYFGPGTRLTVT.

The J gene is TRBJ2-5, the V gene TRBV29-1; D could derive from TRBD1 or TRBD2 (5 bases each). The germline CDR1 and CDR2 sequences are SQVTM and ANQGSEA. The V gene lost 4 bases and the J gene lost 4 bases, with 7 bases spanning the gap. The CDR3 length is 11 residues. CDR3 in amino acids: CSVAGTETQYF. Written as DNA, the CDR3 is TGCAGCGTTGCAGGGACAGAGACCCAGTACTTC.

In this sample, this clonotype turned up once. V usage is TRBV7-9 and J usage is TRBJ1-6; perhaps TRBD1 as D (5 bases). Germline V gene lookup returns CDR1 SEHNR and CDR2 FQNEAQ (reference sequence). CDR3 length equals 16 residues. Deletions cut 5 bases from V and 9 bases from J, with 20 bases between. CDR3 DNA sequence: TGTGCCAGCAGCCCCGGGGGGATGGGTGTGCGTTCACCCCTCCACTTT. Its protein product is CASSPGGMGVRSPLHF.

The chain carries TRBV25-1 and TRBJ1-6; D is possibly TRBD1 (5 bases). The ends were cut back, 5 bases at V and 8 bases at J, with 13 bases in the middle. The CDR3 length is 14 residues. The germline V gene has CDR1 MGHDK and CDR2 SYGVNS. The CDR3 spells CASSLERGYSPLHF. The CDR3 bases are TGTGCCAGCAGTTTAGAGCGGGGGTATTCACCCCTCCACTTT.

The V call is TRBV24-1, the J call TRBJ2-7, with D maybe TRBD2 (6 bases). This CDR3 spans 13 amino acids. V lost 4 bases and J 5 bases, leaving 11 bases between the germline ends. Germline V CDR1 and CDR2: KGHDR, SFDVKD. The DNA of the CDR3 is TGTGCCACCAGTGACTCGCGGGGCGACGAGCAGTACTTC. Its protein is CATSDSRGDEQYF.

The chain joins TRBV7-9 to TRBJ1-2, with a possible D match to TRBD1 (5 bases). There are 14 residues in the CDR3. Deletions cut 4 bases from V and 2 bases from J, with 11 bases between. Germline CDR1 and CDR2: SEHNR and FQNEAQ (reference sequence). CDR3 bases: TGTGCCAGCAGCTCCGGGACTTACAACTATGGCTACACCTTC. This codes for CASSSGTYNYGYTF.

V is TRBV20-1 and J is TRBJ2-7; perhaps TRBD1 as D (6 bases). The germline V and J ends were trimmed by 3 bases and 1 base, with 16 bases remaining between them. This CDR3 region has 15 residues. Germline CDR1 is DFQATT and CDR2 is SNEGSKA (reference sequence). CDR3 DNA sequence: TGCAGTGCTAGGGACCCGGACAGCGCTTCCTACGAGCAGTACTTC. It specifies CSARDPDSASYEQYF.

CDR3 protein: CSASDRDRGTYEQYF. The CDR3 region has the DNA TGCAGTGCTAGTGACCGGGACAGGGGCACTTACGAGCAGTACTTC. The gene calls are TRBV20-1 and TRBJ2-7, with 10 bases identical to TRBD1. The junction had 9 bases not matched to a gene; V was cut back by 3 bases and J by 4 bases. Germline V gene lookup returns CDR1 DFQATT and CDR2 SNEGSKA (reference sequence). The CDR3 runs to 15 residues.

The CDR3 sequence is CASRVAPDTQYF. DNA for the CDR3: TGTGCCAGCAGGGTAGCGCCCGATACGCAGTATTTT. The V gene is TRBV7-2, the J gene TRBJ2-3, with a tentative D call TRBD2 (5 bases). V lost 6 bases to trimming and J lost 6 bases, with 10 bases between them. Germline values: CDR1 SGHTA, CDR2 FQGNSA. The CDR3 runs 12 residues.

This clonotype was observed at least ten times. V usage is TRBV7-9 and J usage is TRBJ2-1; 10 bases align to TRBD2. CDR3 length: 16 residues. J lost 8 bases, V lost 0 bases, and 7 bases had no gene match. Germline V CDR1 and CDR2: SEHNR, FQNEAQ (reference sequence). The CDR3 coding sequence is TGTGCCAGCAGCTTAGCCCTAGCGGGAGAGGGCTATGAGCAGTTCTTC. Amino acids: CASSLALAGEGYEQFF.

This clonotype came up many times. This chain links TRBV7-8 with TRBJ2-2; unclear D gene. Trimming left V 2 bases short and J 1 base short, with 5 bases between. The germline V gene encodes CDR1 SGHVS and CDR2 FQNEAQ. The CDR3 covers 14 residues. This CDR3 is CASSLSLNTGELFF. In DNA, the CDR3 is TGTGCCAGCAGCTTATCCCTGAACACCGGGGAGCTGTTTTTT.

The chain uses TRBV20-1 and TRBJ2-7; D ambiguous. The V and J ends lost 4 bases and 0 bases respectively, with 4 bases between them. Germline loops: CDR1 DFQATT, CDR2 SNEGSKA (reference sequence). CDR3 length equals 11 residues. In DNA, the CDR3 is TGCAGTGCTATAATCTCCTACGAGCAGTACTTC. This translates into CSAIISYEQYF.

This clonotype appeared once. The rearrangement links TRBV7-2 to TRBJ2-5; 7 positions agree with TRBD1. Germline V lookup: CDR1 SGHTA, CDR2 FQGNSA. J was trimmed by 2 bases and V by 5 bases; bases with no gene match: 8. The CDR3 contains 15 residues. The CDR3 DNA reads TGTGCCAGCAGCGCAACCGGGACAGCACAAGAGACCCAGTACTTC. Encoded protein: CASSATGTAQETQYF.

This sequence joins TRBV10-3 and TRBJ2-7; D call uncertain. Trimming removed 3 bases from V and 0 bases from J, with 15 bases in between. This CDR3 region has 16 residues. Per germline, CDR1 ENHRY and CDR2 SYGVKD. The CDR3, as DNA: TGTGCCATCAGTGACCCGGAGCGCGGTAGCTCCTACGAGCAGTACTTC. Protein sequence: CAISDPERGSSYEQYF.

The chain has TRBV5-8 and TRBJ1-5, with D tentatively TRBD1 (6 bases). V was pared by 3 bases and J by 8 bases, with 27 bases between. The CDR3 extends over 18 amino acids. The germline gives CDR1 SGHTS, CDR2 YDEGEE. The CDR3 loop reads CASSSISAPTGYGEPQHF. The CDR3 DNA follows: TGTGCCAGCAGCTCAATCTCCGCGCCGACAGGCTACGGTGAGCCCCAGCATTTT.